One sample yielded the 13 T cell receptor beta chains listed below, sequenced in a study of cytomegalovirus exposure and HLA in healthy donors. Vbeta (60) and Jbeta (13) primers were used in the PCR. Repertoires were generated with immunoSEQ multiplex PCR, while TCRdb's copy carries only in-frame clones and drops some. The sample lists under 200,000 clones; over 75% were seen once. The specimen sequenced was PBMCs. Source of these receptors: a female donor in good health and CMV-seronegative.

On this clone itself: The sample carries other DNA sequences with the same CDR3. The chain employs TRBV18 and TRBJ1-2; a weak D match, TRBD1 (5 bases). Trimming pared 3 bases from V and 2 bases from J, leaving 7 bases between. Germline CDR1 reads KGHSH; CDR2 reads LQKENI. The CDR3 covers 13 residues. The CDR3 sequence is CASSPGGNYGYTF. In nucleotides, the CDR3 is TGTGCCAGCTCACCGGGGGGGAACTATGGCTACACCTTC.

V usage is TRBV28 and J usage is TRBJ2-2, with 9 bases lining up with TRBD2. Germline CDR1 is MDHEN and CDR2 is SYDVKM. With V trimmed by 5 bases and J by 4 bases, 8 bases remained unmatched. The CDR3 length is 16 residues. The CDR3 is CASSPPGGGVTGELFF. The CDR3 DNA is TGTGCCAGCAGTCCCCCGGGCGGGGGGGTCACCGGGGAGCTGTTTTTT.

This chain links TRBV5-6 with TRBJ2-7, with 9 positions matching TRBD1. V was pared by 4 bases and J by 7 bases, with 6 bases of the junction left unmatched. Germline CDR1 is SGHDT and CDR2 is YYEEEE. This CDR3 contains 13 residues. CDR3 nucleotides: TGTGCCAGCAGCCTAGGACAGGGGTGGGAGCAGTACTTC. As protein: CASSLGQGWEQYF.

This rearrangement joins TRBV7-2 to TRBJ1-2; D might be TRBD1 (5 bases). The CDR3 covers 14 residues. V shed 2 bases and J shed 3 bases, with 10 bases lying between them. Germline V gene sequence: CDR1 SGHTA, CDR2 FQGNSA. The DNA of the CDR3 is TGTGCCAGCAGCTTAAAGGTCAGGGACTATGGCTACACCTTC. This sequence encodes CASSLKVRDYGYTF.

The chain recombines TRBV5-1 with TRBJ2-7; 8 positions match TRBD1. J was trimmed by 2 bases and V by 3 bases; bases with no gene match: 4. CDR3 size: 14 residues. Germline V gene data show CDR1 as SGHRS and CDR2 as YFSETQ. CDR3 sequence (DNA): TGCGCCAGCAGCTCACAGGGGGACACCTACGAGCAGTACTTC. As protein: CASSSQGDTYEQYF.

This chain joins TRBV7-9 and TRBJ1-3, with 8 bases matching TRBD1. In germline, CDR1 is SEHNR, CDR2 FQNEAQ (reference sequence). V shed 5 bases, J shed 4 bases, and the junction held 10 bases outside the gene matches. CDR3 length equals 16 residues. This CDR3 is CASSVRQDRVGNTIYF. DNA for the CDR3: TGTGCCAGCAGCGTTAGACAGGACAGGGTCGGAAACACCATATATTTT.

The V call is TRBV7-2, the J call TRBJ2-5; TRBD2 matches at 14 bases. Trimming cost V 5 bases and J 1 base; bases outside gene matches: 12. Per the germline V gene, CDR1 is SGHTA and CDR2 is FQGNSA. The CDR3 is 19 amino acids. CDR3 residues: CASSLPTSGGARLQETQYF. CDR3 coding DNA: TGTGCCAGCAGCCTCCCGACTAGCGGGGGGGCCCGCCTCCAAGAGACCCAGTACTTC. Supplemented by reference TRBV7-2 and TRBJ2-5, the full variable domain reads GAGVSQSPSNKVTEKGKDVELRCDPISGHTALYWYRQSLGQGLEFLIYFQGNSAPDKSGLPSDRFSAERTGGSVSTLTIQRTQQEDSAVYLCASSLPTSGGARLQETQYFGPGTRLLVL.

The V call is TRBV30, the J call TRBJ1-2, with unresolved D. Trimming removed 0 bases from V and 3 bases from J, with 11 bases in between. The CDR3 totals 14 residues. Germline V gene data show CDR1 as GTSNPN and CDR2 as SVGIG (reference sequence). CDR3 in DNA: TGTGCCTGGAGTGTCCTGGGTCGGGACTATGGCTACACCTTC. Amino acid sequence: CAWSVLGRDYGYTF.

This chain connects TRBV13 to TRBJ2-1; 9 bases agree with TRBD1. CDR1 PRHDT and CDR2 FYEKMQ come from the germline V gene (reference sequence). V trimming: 3 bases; J trimming: 5 bases; junction bases outside the gene matches: 8. The CDR3 consists of 16 residues. CDR3 sequence (DNA): TGTGCCAGCAGCTTCTACAGGGGGCTGGACCACAATGAGCAGTTCTTC. This gives the protein CASSFYRGLDHNEQFF.

The chain employs TRBV19 and TRBJ2-7; maybe TRBD1 (5 bases). V lost 5 bases and J 0 bases, leaving 8 bases between the germline ends. This CDR3 region has 13 residues. Looked up from germline, CDR1 is LNHDA and CDR2 is SQIVND (reference sequence). The CDR3 nucleotides read TGTGCCAGTAGTGAGACAGTCTCCTACGAGCAGTACTTC. As protein: CASSETVSYEQYF.

The chain uses TRBV6-1 and TRBJ1-4; D remains unclear. Trimming pared 7 bases from V and 7 bases from J, leaving 10 bases between. Germline V gene lookup returns CDR1 MNHNS and CDR2 SASEGT. The CDR3 sequence is 12 residues long. CDR3 DNA: TGTGCCAGCAACGTAGTCCCTGAAAAACTGTTTTTT. Its translation is CASNVVPEKLFF.

The chain links TRBV28 to TRBJ1-2, with D unresolved. CDR3 length: 14 amino acids. Germline V gene data show CDR1 as MDHEN and CDR2 as SYDVKM. Trimming took 2 bases from V and 2 from J, leaving 9 bases between them. CDR3 sequence (DNA): TGTGCCAGCAGTTTAATCGGTCGGAACTATGGCTACACCTTC. Translation gives CASSLIGRNYGYTF.

The rearrangement links TRBV7-8 to TRBJ2-3; TRBD2 matches at 9 bases. The CDR3 totals 16 residues. Trimming cost V 1 base and J 4 bases; bases outside gene matches: 6. CDR1 is SGHVS, CDR2 FQNEAQ, per germline. This CDR3 reads CASSLDWRGGADTQYF. In DNA, the CDR3 is TGTGCCAGCAGCTTAGACTGGCGGGGGGGTGCAGATACGCAGTATTTT.